This entry describes one TCR beta chain. No antigen is known for it. No per-base quality is available; no much larger clone lies one base away. These data come from a study of shared clonotypes between healthy human individuals (dated by TCRdb to about 2020). Background on the whole study: A few men and a couple of women, aged 18 to 49 years, made up the cohort. Between about 0.9 and 8.9 billion PBMCs per donor were obtained by leukapheresis. The study deeply sequenced blood TCR repertoires of about 5 healthy adults to estimate repertoire size and the extent of clonotype sharing between individuals. Different laboratories and diverse techniques were used to prepare libraries and sequence TCR repertoires, to increase sequencing depth and limit assay-specific biases.

Donors were healthy HIV-negative adults with no recently reported acute infections or vaccinations. Every donor was a Caucasian adult residing in Nashville, Tennessee, USA. In the unsorted samples, 90 million to 100 million PBMCs were counted, and genomic DNA was extracted using the QIAamp DNA Blood Mini kit. Blood was obtained by leukapheresis, after which PBMCs were separated by Ficoll-Histopaque density gradient centrifugation and cryopreserved in liquid nitrogen vapor phase. The paper's findings and limits, for the study overall: Sampling was restricted to blood, and TCR repertoires in tissue are likely to differ from TCR repertoires in blood. Because the study included a small number of donors, the genetic and exposure-history diversity represented was limited. Pairwise subsampling indicated that sequencing depth was expected to affect the degree of clonotype sharing among donors.

The V end loses 0 bases and the J end loses 2 bases, and a stretch of 7 bases separates them. CDR3 length: 14 amino acids, cysteine to phenylalanine. Only the CDR3 part of the read is kept: 42 bases, read in frame from the first base. CDR1 SGHNT and CDR2 YYREEE were looked up in the germline V gene (reference sequence). Using the deep immunoSEQ assay, TCR CDR3 regions were amplified from genomic DNA by multiplex PCR. Extracted genomic DNA from each cell subset was spread evenly across all wells of several immunoSEQ 96-well plates, with each plate serving as a replicate. Each replicate PCR for unsorted PBMC received roughly 300 ng genomic DNA, equal to approximately 30,000 T cell genomes. Genomic DNA from unsorted PBMC was sequenced over ten immunoSEQ deep assay plates. The purified libraries were quantified using a Qubit 3.0 fluorometer, sized with a Bioanalyzer 2100, and then quantified again using the KAPA Library Quantification kit. Every immunoSEQ 96-well plate was sequenced on a dedicated single-read 150-cycle Illumina NextSeq 550 flow cell. The authors' pipeline ran thus. Because the immunoSEQ output included only junctional sequences and no quality scores, the filtering could not be the same as the filtering used for full-length reads. To assign V/J genes and CDR3, sequences were annotated against IMGT germline references using PyIR, a Python wrapper for IgBLAST v1.9. Reads with weak V/J assignments (E-value above 1e-6), missing CDR3, stop codons, out-of-frame junctions, or ambiguous translated residues were removed. V3J clonotypes were defined by identical inferred V gene, J gene, and CDR3 amino acid sequence. To compute the percentage overlap between repertoires, the number of shared unique clonotypes was divided by the size of the smaller repertoire. Three approaches were used to assess repertoire richness: RTK rarefaction, the Chao1 estimator, and Recon v2.1 estimates of unobserved clonotypes. Sourced from immuneACCESS, this table was stored by TCRdb with only in-frame sequences that have V and J called. A share of the clones is absent; for the studies checked, an unresolved V gene accounts for under half, and the remainder has no known explanation. The V and J calls and the clone size are those of that table, but D and trimming were determined from the DNA. The sample contains 470,000 or so clones, around 73% of them found a single time. Together, the top ten hold more than 10% of the sample.

The sample taken for sequencing was PBMCs. The TCR originated in a woman aged 40 to 50 in good health. Some clones in this sample may be carry-over from other donors' samples. The sequence links TRBV5-4 to TRBJ2-3, with no confidently assigned D gene. The CDR3 here reads CASSLVSDTDTQYF. The DNA reads TGTGCCAGCAGCTTGGTTTCAGACACAGATACGCAGTATTTT.